This passage covers 24 T cell receptor beta chains from one sample sequenced in a study of preoperative IRX-2 immunotherapy in early breast cancer. Noted treatment: preoperative locoregional IRX-2 cytokine immunotherapy. Some clones are missing from TCRdb's copy, which holds only in-frame ones; the method was immunoSEQ multiplex PCR. The sample records about 19,000 clones, around four fifths being singletons. The material sequenced was lymph node tissue, taken after IRX-2 immunotherapy. The receptors here all came from a human donor with breast cancer.

The V and J genes are TRBV6-8 and TRBJ2-5; a weak D match, TRBD2 (5 bases). V lost 0 bases and J lost 4, with 9 bases in between. Germline CDR1 reads MNHGY; CDR2 reads SAAAGT. The CDR3 is made up of 14 amino acids. The CDR3: CASSYSAGRETQYF. As DNA, the CDR3 is TGTGCCAGCAGTTACTCCGCGGGTCGAGAGACCCAGTACTTC.

The V and J genes are TRBV7-6 and TRBJ1-4, with a possible D match to TRBD1 (6 bases). CDR1 SGHVS and CDR2 FNYEAQ come from the germline V gene. The ends were cut back, 5 bases at V and 3 bases at J, with 10 bases in the middle. The CDR3 contains 14 residues. This chain's CDR3 is CASSPGAANEKLFF. The CDR3 DNA follows: TGTGCCAGCAGCCCAGGGGCGGCTAATGAAAAACTGTTTTTT.

J is TRBJ1-2 and V is TRBV19, with 8 nucleotides matching TRBD1. This CDR3 comprises 14 residues. Per germline, CDR1 LNHDA and CDR2 SQIVND (reference sequence). With V trimmed by 4 bases and J by 4 bases, 5 bases remained unmatched. The CDR3 is CASSNLDRAYGYTF. The CDR3 nucleotides read TGTGCCAGTAGTAATTTGGACAGGGCCTATGGCTACACCTTC. The entire variable domain, with the rest obtained from reference TRBV19 and TRBJ1-2, is as follows: DGGITQSPKYLFRKEGQNVTLSCEQNLNHDAMYWYRQDPGQGLRLIYYSQIVNDFQKGDIAEGYSVSREKKESFPLTVTSAQKNPTAFYLCASSNLDRAYGYTFGSGTRLTVV.

The chain is built from TRBV28 and TRBJ2-7; no clear D gene. Germline CDR1 MDHEN, CDR2 SYDVKM. V lost 2 bases, J lost 3 bases, and 11 bases lay in between. This CDR3 is built from 14 residues. The CDR3 DNA reads as TGTGCCAGCAGTTTAACCCTGGCAGACTACGAGCAGTACTTC. This translates into CASSLTLADYEQYF.

V usage is TRBV29-1 and J usage is TRBJ1-4; TRBD1 matches 8 bases. The germline V gene encodes CDR1 SQVTM and CDR2 ANQGSEA. This CDR3 is 12 amino acids long. V gave up 7 bases and J gave up 5 bases; unmatched junction bases: 3. The DNA of the CDR3 is TGCAGCGCCGGACAGGGAAATGAAAAACTGTTTTTT. This gives the protein CSAGQGNEKLFF.

A single count supports this clone. The chain is built from TRBV5-1 and TRBJ1-2, with 9 positions matching TRBD1. CDR3 length equals 16 residues. Germline trimming cut 0 bases from V and 2 bases from J; bases unmatched to any gene: 5. Germline CDR1 reads SGHRS; CDR2 reads YFSETQ. The CDR3 region is CASSLELGQGNYGYTF. The CDR3 DNA follows: TGCGCCAGCAGCTTGGAGCTAGGACAGGGGAACTATGGCTACACCTTC.

The chain joins TRBV6-8 to TRBJ2-1; D is uncertain. Germline V lookup: CDR1 MNHGY, CDR2 SAAAGT. V was clipped by 6 bases and J by 10 bases, with 16 bases between them. The CDR3 runs 13 residues. CDR3 sequence reads: CASRRLTSWEQFF. CDR3 nucleotides: TGTGCCAGCAGGCGTCTTACCTCTTGGGAGCAGTTCTTC.

This clone has just a few counts. V gene TRBV19 combines with J gene TRBJ1-1; 8 bases are a match to TRBD1. Germline trimming cut 6 bases from V and 5 bases from J; bases unmatched to any gene: 5. CDR3 length: 13 residues. The germline V gene has CDR1 LNHDA and CDR2 SQIVND (reference sequence). The CDR3 reads CASRDREYTEAFF. The CDR3 DNA follows: TGTGCCAGTAGGGACAGGGAGTATACTGAAGCTTTCTTT.

A single count supports this clone. The chain links TRBV6-8 to TRBJ1-2, with D hard to call. Trimming pared 5 bases from V and 8 bases from J, leaving 12 bases between. Germline V lookup: CDR1 MNHGY, CDR2 SAAAGT. This CDR3 contains 12 residues. In DNA form, the CDR3 reads TGTGCCAGCAGTGACCCCGGCGGGGGCTACACCTTC. This codes for CASSDPGGGYTF.

This clone was recorded once. This sequence joins TRBV18 and TRBJ1-2, with D perhaps TRBD1 (5 bases). V was trimmed by 6 bases and J by 4 bases, leaving 12 bases between them. Germline V gives CDR1 KGHSH, CDR2 LQKENI. CDR3 size: 13 residues. The CDR3 DNA follows: TGTGCCAGCTCGCCCGACAGCCGCTATGGCTACACCTTC. Protein product: CASSPDSRYGYTF.

This chain connects TRBV5-1 to TRBJ1-4; D is possibly TRBD1 (5 bases). The V and J ends lost 1 base and 0 bases respectively, with 13 bases between them. Per germline, CDR1 SGHRS and CDR2 YFSETQ. The length of the CDR3 is 17 residues. Written as DNA, the CDR3 is TGCGCCAGCAGCTTGAGGGACGTTTCTGCAACTAATGAAAAACTGTTTTTT. It is translated as CASSLRDVSATNEKLFF.

This clone was seen a handful of times. The chain couples TRBV19 to TRBJ1-2; D perhaps matches TRBD1 (5 bases). This CDR3 has 14 residues. CDR1 LNHDA and CDR2 SQIVND come from the germline V gene (reference sequence). V was cut by 2 bases and J by 5 bases, with 12 bases left in between. In DNA, the CDR3 is TGTGCCAGTAGTATAACGGGACTAAAGTATGGCTACACCTTC. It encodes CASSITGLKYGYTF.

The chain couples TRBV23-1 to TRBJ2-4; D gene unclear. TRBV23-1 is assigned to the ORF class and has an uncertain function. The V end was cut by 6 bases, the J end by 8 bases, with 14 bases between. CDR3 length equals 13 residues. The DNA for the CDR3 is TGCGCCAGCAGCCTTACACGTAGAGACATTCAGTACTTC. Its protein is CASSLTRRDIQYF.

The chain carries TRBV19 and TRBJ2-5; D is possibly TRBD1 or TRBD2 (5 bases each). CDR3 length: 16 amino acids. Germline V gene sequence: CDR1 LNHDA, CDR2 SQIVND (reference sequence). The V end was cut by 4 bases, the J end by 2 bases, with 17 bases between. CDR3 sequence reads: CASSSFRDGGQETQYF. In DNA form, the CDR3 reads TGTGCCAGTAGTAGCTTCCGGGACGGCGGACAAGAGACCCAGTACTTC.

The chain recombines TRBV1 with TRBJ2-1; TRBD2, as called in the table, went unchecked against the DNA. TRBV1 is annotated as a pseudogene. This CDR3 has 16 amino acids. Here the CDR3 DNA reads TGCGCCAGCAGCCACGCCGCCAGCGGGCTCTACAATGAGCAGTTCTTC. Its protein product is CASSHAASGLYNEQFF.

The chain combines TRBV15 with TRBJ2-5; 8 bases fit TRBD2. The CDR3 has 15 amino acids. V shed 1 base and J 5 bases; nucleotides not matched to a gene: 6. From germline, CDR1 is LNHNV and CDR2 YYDKDF (reference sequence). CDR3 protein: CATSRGAGGRETQYF. CDR3 in DNA: TGTGCCACCAGCAGAGGGGCGGGAGGAAGGGAGACCCAGTACTTC.

The rearrangement joins TRBV6-7 to TRBJ2-2; possibly TRBD1 for D (5 bases). TRBV6-7 is an ORF for which the function is uncertain. V was shortened by 5 bases and J by 5 bases, with 9 bases between the two germline ends. CDR3 length equals 13 residues. The CDR3 loop is CASSATVTGELFF. The CDR3 DNA follows: TGTGCCAGCAGTGCGACAGTGACCGGGGAGCTGTTTTTT.

The V and J genes are TRBV14 and TRBJ2-1, with D hard to call. V was trimmed by 5 bases and J by 4 bases, leaving 12 bases between them. CDR3 length: 14 amino acids. Germline V gives CDR1 SGHDN, CDR2 FVKESK. The CDR3 loop is CASSDLVGYNEQFF. Written as DNA, the CDR3 is TGTGCCAGCAGCGACCTCGTCGGGTACAATGAGCAGTTCTTC.

This chain connects TRBV6-8 to TRBJ2-2; 7 bases agree with TRBD2. CDR1 is MNHGY, CDR2 SAAAGT, per germline. This CDR3 has 16 amino acids. V shed 7 bases, J shed 4 bases, and the junction held 12 bases outside the gene matches. CDR3 sequence (DNA): TGTGCCAGCAAACCGGGGGGACTGGGCATCACCGGGGAGCTGTTTTTT. This translates into CASKPGGLGITGELFF.

The V call is TRBV2, the J call TRBJ2-2; 9 bases align to TRBD2. In germline, CDR1 is SNHLY, CDR2 FYNNEI. This CDR3 comprises 15 residues. V shed 4 bases, J shed 5 bases, and the junction held 5 bases outside the gene matches. The CDR3: CASSAVAGVTGELFF. The CDR3, as DNA: TGTGCCAGCAGTGCGGTAGCGGGAGTTACCGGGGAGCTGTTTTTT. The whole variable domain, remainder taken from reference TRBV2 and TRBJ2-2, is EPEVTQTPSHQVTQMGQEVILRCVPISNHLYFYWYRQILGQKVEFLVSFYNNEISEKSEIFDDQFSVERPDGSNFTLKIRSTKLEDSAMYFCASSAVAGVTGELFFGEGSRLTVL.

This clone has only one observation. The rearrangement links TRBV28 to TRBJ2-7; 7 bases map to TRBD2. The CDR3 contains 15 residues. CDR1 MDHEN and CDR2 SYDVKM come from the germline V gene. Losses at the gene ends were 4 bases for V and 4 bases for J; bases not matched to a gene: 10. Here the CDR3 reads CASSSDWGGRYEQYF. CDR3 DNA sequence: TGTGCCAGCAGTTCCGACTGGGGGGGGAGGTACGAGCAGTACTTC.

The V call is TRBV18, the J call TRBJ2-7, with D perhaps TRBD1 (6 bases). Germline lookup yields CDR1 KGHSH and CDR2 LQKENI. The CDR3 spans 15 residues. The V end lost 6 bases, the J end lost 7 bases, and 22 bases lay between the germline ends. CDR3 nucleotides: TGTGCCAGCTCGCCGATACAGGGATCGTCCGGGGAGCAGTACTTC. Its translation is CASSPIQGSSGEQYF.

The sample holds a few counts of this clone. The rearrangement joins TRBV19 to TRBJ1-2; no clear D. CDR3 size: 14 residues. Germline values: CDR1 LNHDA, CDR2 SQIVND (reference sequence). Trimming left V 5 bases short and J 0 bases short, with 10 bases between. CDR3 nucleotide sequence: TGTGCCAGTAGTGTCGCATCGGCTAACTATGGCTACACCTTC. It codes for CASSVASANYGYTF.

The genes are TRBV28 and TRBJ1-4; tentatively, D is TRBD1 (5 bases). Germline CDR1 MDHEN, CDR2 SYDVKM. The CDR3 consists of 14 residues. Trimming left V 5 bases short and J 9 bases short, with 16 bases between. This CDR3 is CASSQNYQGQKLFF. CDR3 in DNA: TGTGCCAGCAGTCAAAACTACCAGGGACAAAAACTGTTTTTT.